This TCR beta chain was observed in a study of blood T cell repertoires in COVID-19. Germline loops: CDR1 KGHSY, CDR2 FQNENV. The ends were cut back, 6 bases at V and 0 bases at J, with 12 bases in the middle. The CDR3 covers 15 residues. Sequencing was performed with immunoSEQ multiplex PCR; in TCRdb, only in-frame clones are kept and a portion is missing. The table records more than 300,000 clones, around nine tenths of them present only once. The chain recombines TRBV16 with TRBJ1-5, with D perhaps TRBD1 (6 bases). The sequence was collected from a woman aged 18-29 years who had recovered from COVID-19. Sequencing input: peripheral blood. The CDR3 is CASSPGQYSNQPQHF. The CDR3 DNA reads TGTGCCAGCAGTCCCGGACAGTATAGCAATCAGCCCCAGCATTTT.